A single sample gave rise to the 15 T cell receptor beta chains below, sequenced in a study of T cells expressing NK-cell markers. With the 5' RACE reads reprocessed, TCRdb shows one record per CDR3 protein and no DNA. The sample's table shows 400,000 to 500,000 distinct CDR3 sequences. The sequenced sample consisted of blood T cells: a sorted CD56 or NKG2C T cell subset, CD4+ or CD8+ T cells, or bulk PBMC T cells (not recorded which). Receptor source: a woman between 18 and 70 years old in good health.

The chain recombines TRBV6-1 with TRBJ1-2; TCRdb picks TRBD1, but there is no DNA to check that call. Germline V gives CDR1 MNHNS, CDR2 SASEGT. The CDR3 totals 14 residues. The CDR3: CASRDRGGYYGYTF.

The J gene is TRBJ2-6, the V gene TRBV14. This CDR3 region has 15 residues. CDR1 is SGHDN, CDR2 FVKESK, per germline. Here the CDR3 reads CASSWTGSGANVLTF.

V and J are TRBV19 and TRBJ2-1; the D call of TRBD2 rests on TCRdb alone, since no DNA is present to check it. The CDR3 extends over 15 amino acids. Germline loops: CDR1 LNHDA, CDR2 SQIVND (reference sequence). The CDR3 loop is CASRRLAGNRDEQFF.

This chain connects TRBV9 to TRBJ1-1. Looked up from germline, CDR1 is SGDLS and CDR2 is YYNGEE. The CDR3 spans 14 residues. CDR3 amino acids: CASSPSPGNTEAFF.

V usage is TRBV6-1 and J usage is TRBJ2-1; TCRdb's D gene call, TRBD2, goes unchecked for lack of DNA. This CDR3 region has 14 residues. Germline-derived CDR1 and CDR2 are MNHNS and SASEGT. CDR3 in amino acids: CASVAGGTENEQFF.

The chain has TRBV5-1 and TRBJ2-1; TCRdb reports TRBD2, a call that lacks DNA to check it against. The CDR3 loop spans 15 amino acids. Germline CDR1 SGHRS, CDR2 YFSETQ. The CDR3: CASSLGAATYNEQFF.

V is TRBV7-9 and J is TRBJ1-2; TCRdb designates TRBD1, a call that cannot be tested without DNA. The CDR3 is 16 amino acids. Germline CDR1 SEHNR, CDR2 FQNEAQ (reference sequence). The CDR3 spells CASSLYGAGVGYGYTF.

The V and J genes are TRBV20-1 and TRBJ1-2; TCRdb outputs TRBD1, but without DNA this stays unchecked. This CDR3 comprises 16 residues. From germline, CDR1 is DFQATT and CDR2 SNEGSKA (reference sequence). The CDR3 loop reads CSARVVGQAVFYGYTF.

The rearrangement links TRBV20-1 to TRBJ2-2; TCRdb outputs TRBD1, but without DNA this stays unchecked. Germline V CDR1 and CDR2: DFQATT, SNEGSKA (reference sequence). The CDR3 spans 16 residues. The CDR3 is CSAREDDRERTGELFF.

V is TRBV29-1 and J is TRBJ1-3. The CDR3 spans 14 residues. Germline values: CDR1 SQVTM, CDR2 ANQGSEA. Here the CDR3 reads CSVVPREPGNTIYF.

The chain uses TRBV10-3 and TRBJ2-3; TCRdb outputs TRBD1, but without DNA this stays unchecked. CDR3 length: 13 amino acids. Germline V lookup: CDR1 ENHRY, CDR2 SYGVKD. The CDR3 loop reads CAISESQGDTQYF.

The chain joins TRBV10-3 to TRBJ1-5; checking the TCRdb D call of TRBD1 is not possible without DNA. The CDR3 runs to 13 residues. Germline V gene data show CDR1 as ENHRY and CDR2 as SYGVKD. The chain's CDR3 is CAISDRGHQPQHF.

The chain uses TRBV14 and TRBJ2-1; lacking DNA, the TRBD1 call made by TCRdb goes unchecked. CDR3 length: 13 amino acids. The germline CDR1 and CDR2 sequences are SGHDN and FVKESK. The CDR3 here is CASSQFPGNEQFF.

The chain joins TRBV28 to TRBJ2-4; with no DNA, the TCRdb D assignment of TRBD1 cannot be verified. This CDR3 contains 15 residues. Germline V gives CDR1 MDHEN, CDR2 SYDVKM. The chain's CDR3 is CASLKRGMGTDIQYF.

The genes are TRBV20-1 and TRBJ1-5; checking the TCRdb D call of TRBD1 is not possible without DNA. The germline CDR1 and CDR2 sequences are DFQATT and SNEGSKA (reference sequence). CDR3 size: 17 residues. CDR3 residues: CSAPRRTGVENNQPQHF.